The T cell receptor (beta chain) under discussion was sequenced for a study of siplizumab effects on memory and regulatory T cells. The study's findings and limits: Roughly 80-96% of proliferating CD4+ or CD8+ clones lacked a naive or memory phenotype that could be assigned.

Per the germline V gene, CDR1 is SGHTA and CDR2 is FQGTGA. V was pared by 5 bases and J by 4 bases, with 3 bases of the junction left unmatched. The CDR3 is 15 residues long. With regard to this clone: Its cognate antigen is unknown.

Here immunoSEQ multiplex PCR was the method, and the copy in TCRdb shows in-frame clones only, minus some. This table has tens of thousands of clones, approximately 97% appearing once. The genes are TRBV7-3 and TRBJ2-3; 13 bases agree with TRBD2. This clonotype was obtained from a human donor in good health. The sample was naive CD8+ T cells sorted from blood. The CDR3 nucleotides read TGTGCCAGCAGCGACGGGACTAGCGGGGCAGATACGCAGTATTTT. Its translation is CASSDGTSGADTQYF.